The source of this T cell receptor beta chain is a study of blood T cell repertoires in COVID-19. Study-level background: There were acute and convalescent COVID-19 samples, and they came from the United States, Italy and Spain. The analysed material was cDNA or gDNA that came from T cells, B-cell-depleted T cells, or PBMCs.

Authors' methods: Amplification of reference gene primers provided the estimated nucleated cell counts. Only in-frame clones appear in the TCRdb table, and some are missing; sequencing was by immunoSEQ multiplex PCR. V, J and clone size are those of that table, while D and trimming were read from the DNA. The sample has under 55,000 clones; under 85% are singletons. Trimming took 6 bases from V and 0 from J, leaving 20 bases between them. The CDR3 sequence is 17 residues long. Germline V gene sequence: CDR1 MDHEN, CDR2 SYDVKM. This receptor was identified in a human donor in a cohort sampled during active COVID-19. V usage is TRBV28 and J usage is TRBJ1-2; weak D call: TRBD1 (6 bases). Specimen: peripheral blood. The CDR3 region is CASRDSTPSRANYGYTF. CDR3 sequence (DNA): TGTGCCAGCAGGGACAGTACTCCATCTCGAGCTAACTATGGCTACACCTTC.